This is a list of T cell receptor beta chains from one sample in a study of identical twins. A single record per CDR3 protein comes from TCRdb applying MiXCR to the 5' RACE reads. The data show more than 400,000 distinct CDR3 sequences, nearly 15% seen once. Another study also made use of these data, one on yellow fever vaccine responses in identical twins.

The sample consisted of CD4+ T cells sorted from blood. The source of these receptors is a woman aged 18 to 35 in good health. CDR3s include the opening cysteine and the closing phenylalanine or tryptophan. A D gene is named only where the DNA matches it firmly. Only some rows state a clone size, as once, few, many or a class for expanded clones.

DNA	CDR3	size	D	V	J	length
TGTGCCAGCAGTTACGCAGGGGCAACTAATGAAAAACTGTTTTTT	CASSYAGATNEKLFF	few	.	TRBV6-5	TRBJ1-4	15
TGTGCCAGCAGCCATACAGGTGGGGGGCAGTTCTTC	CASSHTGGGQFF	.	.	TRBV3-1	TRBJ2-1	12
TGTGCCAGCAGTCTCGGACGGGAGCAGTTCTTC	CASSLGREQFF	.	.	TRBV12-3/TRBV12-4	TRBJ2-1	11
TGTGCCAGCAGTTTATGGGCGATGAACACTGAAGCTTTCTTT	CASSLWAMNTEAFF	few	.	TRBV27	TRBJ1-1	14
TGTGCCAGCAGCCAAGATCGGTGGGGGCTTGCTTTCTTT	CASSQDRWGLAFF	.	.	TRBV3-1	TRBJ1-1	13
TGTGCCATCCGGGACCCCGCAAGGACTAATGAAAAACTGTTTTTT	CAIRDPARTNEKLFF	.	.	TRBV10-3	TRBJ1-4	15
TGTGCCATCAGCCCCGTAAGCCTTTCGTACCAAGAGACCCAGTACTTC	CAISPVSLSYQETQYF	few	.	TRBV10-3	TRBJ2-5	16
TGTGCCAGCAGTTGGCGACAGACCCGAGATAGCAATCAGCCCCAGCATTTT	CASSWRQTRDSNQPQHF	few	.	TRBV12-3/TRBV12-4	TRBJ1-5	17
TGCAGTGCTAGAGATTTTGGGAGCGGGCACACAGATACGCAGTATTTT	CSARDFGSGHTDTQYF	.	.	TRBV20-1	TRBJ2-3	16
TGTGCCAGCAGCCGTCTAGACGGGACAATTGAAGCTTTCTTT	CASSRLDGTIEAFF	few	.	TRBV7-7	TRBJ1-1	14
TGTGCCAGCGCGGGACAGGGCGGGTCCTACGAGCAGTACTTC	CASAGQGGSYEQYF	.	TRBD1	TRBV6-1	TRBJ2-7	14
TGTGCCACCACCCCGGGACTAGCGGGAAACAATGAGCAGTTCTTC	CATTPGLAGNNEQFF	few	TRBD2	TRBV6-1	TRBJ2-1	15